The text below deals with one T cell receptor beta chain. Its specificity is unknown. These data are taken from a study of early stage breast cancer tumors. Study-level information: The ER+/PR+/HER2- tumors included 7 to 9 ductal and four lobular carcinomas. General study results and limits: Unsorted bulk genomic DNA sequencing lacked pairing and functional marker data.

Germline CDR1 is MNHNS and CDR2 is SASEGT. V lost 3 bases and J 0 bases, leaving 12 bases between the germline ends. The CDR3 loop spans 16 amino acids. TCRdb keeps only in-frame clones here, not all; method: immunoSEQ multiplex PCR. The sample includes 40,000 to 60,000 clones, over 75% of them seen just once. The clonotype comes from a person aged 40 to 49 with breast cancer. Sequenced material: blood. This chain links TRBV6-1 with TRBJ1-3, with TRBD1 as a possible D gene (5 bases). The CDR3, as DNA: TGTGCCAGCAGTGAGGGACGGTCAGCCTCTGGAAACACCATATATTTT. The encoded protein is CASSEGRSASGNTIYF.